This TCR beta chain was recovered during a study of shared clonotypes between healthy human individuals. This CDR3 region has 12 residues. The V end was cut by 3 bases, the J end by 8 bases, with 10 bases between. Germline V gives CDR1 SEHNR, CDR2 FQNEAQ (reference sequence). The sample holds a few counts of this clone. The naive CD8 subset, CD45RO-negative cells positively selected for CCR7, excluded terminally differentiated effector memory CD45RA+ cells. Using immunoSEQ multiplex PCR, the repertoire was profiled, and TCRdb retains in-frame clones only, with some absent. The table lists about 820,000 clones, about 91% of them singletons.

Sequencing was carried out using naive CD8+ T cells sorted from blood. The TCR was taken from a man in his thirties or forties in good health. The V call is TRBV7-9, the J call TRBJ1-1, with D possibly TRBD1 on 6 matching bases. The CDR3 nucleotides read TGTGCCAGCAGCTTGCCGACAGGCGAAGCTTTCTTT. Amino acids: CASSLPTGEAFF.